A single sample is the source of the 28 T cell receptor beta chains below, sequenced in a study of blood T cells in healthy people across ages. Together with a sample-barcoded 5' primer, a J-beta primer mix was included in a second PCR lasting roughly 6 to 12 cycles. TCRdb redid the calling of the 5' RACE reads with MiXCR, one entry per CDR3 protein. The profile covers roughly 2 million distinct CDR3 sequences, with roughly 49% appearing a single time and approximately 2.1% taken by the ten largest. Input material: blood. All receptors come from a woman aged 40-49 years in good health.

The CDR3 is CASSFVAGLTHESADTQYF. CDR3 DNA sequence: TGTGCCAGCAGTTTTGTGGCGGGCTTAACTCACGAGAGCGCAGATACGCAGTATTTT. The V call is TRBV12-3 or TRBV12-4, the J call TRBJ2-3; D is possibly TRBD2 (5 bases). With 3 bases removed from V and 4 bases from J, the gap between germline ends came to 26 bases. This CDR3 has 19 residues.

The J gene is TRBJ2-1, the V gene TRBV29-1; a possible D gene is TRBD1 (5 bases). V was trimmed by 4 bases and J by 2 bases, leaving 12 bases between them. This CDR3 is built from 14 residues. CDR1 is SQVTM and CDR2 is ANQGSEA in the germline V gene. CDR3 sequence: CSVVAAGTYNEQFF. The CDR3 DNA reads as TGCAGCGTTGTAGCAGCAGGGACCTACAATGAGCAGTTCTTC.

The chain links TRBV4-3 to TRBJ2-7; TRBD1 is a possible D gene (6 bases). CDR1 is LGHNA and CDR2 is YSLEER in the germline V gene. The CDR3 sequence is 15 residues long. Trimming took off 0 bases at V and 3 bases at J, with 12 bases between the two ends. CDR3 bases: TGCGCCAGCAGCCAAGAATACAGGGACGTCTACGAGCAGTACTTC. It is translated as CASSQEYRDVYEQYF.

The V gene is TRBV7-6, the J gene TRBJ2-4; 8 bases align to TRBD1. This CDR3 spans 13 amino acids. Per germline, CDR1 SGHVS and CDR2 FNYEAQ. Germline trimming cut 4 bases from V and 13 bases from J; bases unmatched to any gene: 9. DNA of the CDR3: TGTGCCAGCAGCTCCAGGACAGGGCTCCCCCAGTACTTC. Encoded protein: CASSSRTGLPQYF. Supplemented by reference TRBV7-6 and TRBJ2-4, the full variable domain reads GAGVSQSPRYKVTKRGQDVALRCDPISGHVSLYWYRQALGQGPEFLTYFNYEAQQDKSGLPNDRFSAERPEGSISTLTIQRTEQRDSAMYRCASSSRTGLPQYFGAGTRLSVL.

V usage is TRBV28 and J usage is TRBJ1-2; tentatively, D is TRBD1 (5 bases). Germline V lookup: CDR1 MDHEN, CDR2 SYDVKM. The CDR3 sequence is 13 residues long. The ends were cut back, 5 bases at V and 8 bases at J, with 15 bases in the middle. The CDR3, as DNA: TGTGCCAGCAGTCCCTGGGACCGGAGCGGCTACACCTTC. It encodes CASSPWDRSGYTF.

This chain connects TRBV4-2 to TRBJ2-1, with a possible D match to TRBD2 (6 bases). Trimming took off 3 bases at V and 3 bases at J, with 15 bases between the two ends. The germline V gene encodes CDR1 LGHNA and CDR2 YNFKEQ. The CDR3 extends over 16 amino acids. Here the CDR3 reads CASSHTGGAFYNEQFF. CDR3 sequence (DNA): TGTGCCAGCAGCCACACCGGCGGGGCGTTCTACAATGAGCAGTTCTTC.

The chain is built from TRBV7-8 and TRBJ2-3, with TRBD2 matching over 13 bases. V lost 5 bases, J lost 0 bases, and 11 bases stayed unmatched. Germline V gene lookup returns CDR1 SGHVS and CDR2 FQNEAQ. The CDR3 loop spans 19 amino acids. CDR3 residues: CASSRGTSGASSSTDTQYF. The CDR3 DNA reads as TGTGCCAGCAGCCGCGGGACTAGCGGGGCTTCATCTAGCACAGATACGCAGTATTTT.

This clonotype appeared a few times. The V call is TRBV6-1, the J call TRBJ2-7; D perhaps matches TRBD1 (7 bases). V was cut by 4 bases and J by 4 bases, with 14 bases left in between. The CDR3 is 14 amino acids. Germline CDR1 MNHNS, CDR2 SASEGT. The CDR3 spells CASSVAQGGYEQYF. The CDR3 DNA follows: TGTGCCAGCAGTGTAGCTCAGGGGGGTTACGAGCAGTACTTC.

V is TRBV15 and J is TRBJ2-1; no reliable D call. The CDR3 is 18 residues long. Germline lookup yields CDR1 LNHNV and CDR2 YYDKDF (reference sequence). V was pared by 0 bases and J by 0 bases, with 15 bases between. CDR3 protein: CATSRDTAQLSSYNEQFF. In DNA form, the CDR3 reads TGTGCCACCAGCAGAGATACTGCACAACTGAGCTCCTACAATGAGCAGTTCTTC.

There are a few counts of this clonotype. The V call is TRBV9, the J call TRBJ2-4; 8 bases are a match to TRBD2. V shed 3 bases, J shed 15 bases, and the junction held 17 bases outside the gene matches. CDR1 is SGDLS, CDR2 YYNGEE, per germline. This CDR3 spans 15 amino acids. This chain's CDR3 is CASSEDGASGRPLYF. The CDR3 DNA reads TGTGCCAGCAGCGAGGACGGGGCTAGCGGGCGCCCATTGTACTTC.

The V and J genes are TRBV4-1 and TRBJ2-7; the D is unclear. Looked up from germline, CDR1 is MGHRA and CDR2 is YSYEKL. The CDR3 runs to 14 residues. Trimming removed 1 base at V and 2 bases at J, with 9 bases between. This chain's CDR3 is CASSQVSSTYEQYF. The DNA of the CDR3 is TGCGCCAGCAGCCAAGTTTCATCGACCTACGAGCAGTACTTC.

The CDR3 loop reads CASSRRAGEETQYF. The CDR3 nucleotides read TGTGCCAGCAGCCGACGGGCGGGGGAAGAGACCCAGTACTTC. The chain recombines TRBV7-2 with TRBJ2-5, with 7 bases identical to TRBD2. Germline V CDR1 and CDR2: SGHTA, FQGNSA. The CDR3 has 14 amino acids. V lost 5 bases and J lost 3; bases outside the gene matches: 6. The full variable domain, in which reference TRBV7-2 and TRBJ2-5 provide the parts outside the CDR3, is GAGVSQSPSNKVTEKGKDVELRCDPISGHTALYWYRQSLGQGLEFLIYFQGNSAPDKSGLPSDRFSAERTGGSVSTLTIQRTQQEDSAVYLCASSRRAGEETQYFGPGTRLLVL.

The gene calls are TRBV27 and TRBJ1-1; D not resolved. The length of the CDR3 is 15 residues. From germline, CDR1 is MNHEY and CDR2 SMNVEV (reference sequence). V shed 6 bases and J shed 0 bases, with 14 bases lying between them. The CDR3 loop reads CASRGSAGLNTEAFF. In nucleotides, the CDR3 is TGTGCCAGCAGGGGGAGCGCCGGGCTGAACACTGAAGCTTTCTTT.

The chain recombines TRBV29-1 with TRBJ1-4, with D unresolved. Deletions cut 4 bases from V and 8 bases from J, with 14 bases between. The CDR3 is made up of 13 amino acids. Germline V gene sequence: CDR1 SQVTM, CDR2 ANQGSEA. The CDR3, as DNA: TGCAGCGTTGGGCAGCCAGACCTCGAAAAACTGTTTTTT. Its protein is CSVGQPDLEKLFF.

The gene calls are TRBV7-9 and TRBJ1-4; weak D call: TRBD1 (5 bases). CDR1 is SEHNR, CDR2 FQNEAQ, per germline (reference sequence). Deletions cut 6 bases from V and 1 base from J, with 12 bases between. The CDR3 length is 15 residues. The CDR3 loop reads CASSGGKQTNEKLFF. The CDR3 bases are TGTGCCAGCAGTGGGGGAAAGCAAACTAATGAAAAACTGTTTTTT.

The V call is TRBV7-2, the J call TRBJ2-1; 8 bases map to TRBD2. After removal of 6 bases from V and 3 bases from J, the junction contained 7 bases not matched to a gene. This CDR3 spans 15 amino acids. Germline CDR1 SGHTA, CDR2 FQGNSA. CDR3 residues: CASRKPSGLYNEQFF. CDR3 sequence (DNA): TGTGCCAGCAGAAAACCTAGCGGGCTCTACAATGAGCAGTTCTTC. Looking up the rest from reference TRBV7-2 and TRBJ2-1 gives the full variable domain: GAGVSQSPSNKVTEKGKDVELRCDPISGHTALYWYRQSLGQGLEFLIYFQGNSAPDKSGLPSDRFSAERTGGSVSTLTIQRTQQEDSAVYLCASRKPSGLYNEQFFGPGTRLTVL.

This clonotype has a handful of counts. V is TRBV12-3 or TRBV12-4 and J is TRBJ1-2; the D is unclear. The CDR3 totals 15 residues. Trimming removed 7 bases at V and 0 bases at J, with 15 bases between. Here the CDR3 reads CASTPGQAANYGYTF. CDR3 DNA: TGTGCCAGCACCCCCGGTCAGGCGGCTAACTATGGCTACACCTTC.

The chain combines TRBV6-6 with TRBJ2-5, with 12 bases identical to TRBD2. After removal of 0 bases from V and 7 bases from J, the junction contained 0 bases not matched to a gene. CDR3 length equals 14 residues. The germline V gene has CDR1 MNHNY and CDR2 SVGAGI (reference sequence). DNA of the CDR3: TGTGCCAGCAGTTACTCGACTAGCGGGGGGACCCAGTACTTC. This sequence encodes CASSYSTSGGTQYF.

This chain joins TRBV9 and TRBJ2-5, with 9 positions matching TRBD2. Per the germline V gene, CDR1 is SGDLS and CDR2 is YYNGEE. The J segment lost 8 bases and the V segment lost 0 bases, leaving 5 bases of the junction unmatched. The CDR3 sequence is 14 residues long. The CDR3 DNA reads TGTGCCAGCAGCGTAGAGCGGGGGGCGGCTACCCAGTACTTC. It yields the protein CASSVERGAATQYF.

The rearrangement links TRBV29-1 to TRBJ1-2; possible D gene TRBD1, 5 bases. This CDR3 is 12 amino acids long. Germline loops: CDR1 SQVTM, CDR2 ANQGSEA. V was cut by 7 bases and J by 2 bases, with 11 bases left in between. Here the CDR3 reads CSGDRLNYGYTF. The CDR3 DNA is TGCAGCGGTGACAGATTAAACTATGGCTACACCTTC.

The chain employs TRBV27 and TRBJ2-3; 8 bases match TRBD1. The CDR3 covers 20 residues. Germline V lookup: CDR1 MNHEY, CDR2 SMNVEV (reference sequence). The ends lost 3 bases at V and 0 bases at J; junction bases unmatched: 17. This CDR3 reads CASSLSARDRSSFSTDTQYF. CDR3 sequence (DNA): TGTGCCAGCAGTTTGTCAGCACGGGACAGGAGCTCGTTTAGCACAGATACGCAGTATTTT.

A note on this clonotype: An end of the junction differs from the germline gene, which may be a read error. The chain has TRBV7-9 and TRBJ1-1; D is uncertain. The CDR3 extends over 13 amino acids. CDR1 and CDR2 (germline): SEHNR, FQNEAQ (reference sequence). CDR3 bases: TGTGCCAGCACCCTCTACATGAACGCTGAAGCTTTCTTT. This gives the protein CASTLYMNAEAFF.

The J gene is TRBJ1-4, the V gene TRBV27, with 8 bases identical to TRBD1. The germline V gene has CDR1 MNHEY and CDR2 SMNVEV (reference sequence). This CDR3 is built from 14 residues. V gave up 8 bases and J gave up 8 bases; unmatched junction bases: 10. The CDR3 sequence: CASRPADRVEKLFF. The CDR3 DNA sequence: TGTGCCAGCCGTCCAGCGGACAGGGTAGAAAAACTGTTTTTT. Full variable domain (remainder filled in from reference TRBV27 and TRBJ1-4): EAQVTQNPRYLITVTGKKLTVTCSQNMNHEYMSWYRQDPGLGLRQIYYSMNVEVTDKGDVPEGYKVSRKEKRNFPLILESPSPNQTSLYFCASRPADRVEKLFFGSGTQLSVL.

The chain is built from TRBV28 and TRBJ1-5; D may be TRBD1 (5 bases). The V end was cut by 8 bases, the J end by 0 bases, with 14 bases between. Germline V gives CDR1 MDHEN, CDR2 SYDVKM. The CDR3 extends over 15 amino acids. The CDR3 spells CASRSAGSSNQPQHF. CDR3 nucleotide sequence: TGTGCCAGCCGTAGCGCAGGGTCTAGCAATCAGCCCCAGCATTTT.

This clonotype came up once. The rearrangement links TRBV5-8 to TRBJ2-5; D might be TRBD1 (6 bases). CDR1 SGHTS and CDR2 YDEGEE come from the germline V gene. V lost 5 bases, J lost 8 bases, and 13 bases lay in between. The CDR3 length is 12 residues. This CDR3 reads CASSRRQATQYF. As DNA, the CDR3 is TGTGCCAGCAGTCGTAGACAGGCCACCCAGTACTTC.

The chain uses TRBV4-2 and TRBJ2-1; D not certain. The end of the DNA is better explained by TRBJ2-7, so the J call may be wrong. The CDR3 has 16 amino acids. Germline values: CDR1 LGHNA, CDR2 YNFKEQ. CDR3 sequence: CASSQEADSSYNEQYF. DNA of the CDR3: TGTGCCAGCAGCCAAGAGGCGGATAGCTCCTACAATGAGCAGTACTTC.

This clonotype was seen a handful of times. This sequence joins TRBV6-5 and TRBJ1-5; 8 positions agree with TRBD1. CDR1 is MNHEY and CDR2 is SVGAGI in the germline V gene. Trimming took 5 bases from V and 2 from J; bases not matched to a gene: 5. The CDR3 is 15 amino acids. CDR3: CASSETGGGNQPQHF. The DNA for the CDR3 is TGTGCCAGCAGTGAAACAGGGGGGGGCAATCAGCCCCAGCATTTT.

CDR3 sequence (DNA): TGTGCCAGCAGTGAAGCAGGACTAGCGAAAGAGACCCAGTACTTC. The encoded protein is CASSEAGLAKETQYF. The rearrangement links TRBV2 to TRBJ2-5; TRBD2 matches at 9 bases. Germline V gives CDR1 SNHLY, CDR2 FYNNEI. The CDR3 contains 15 residues. Losses at the gene ends were 0 bases for V and 3 bases for J; bases not matched to a gene: 2.